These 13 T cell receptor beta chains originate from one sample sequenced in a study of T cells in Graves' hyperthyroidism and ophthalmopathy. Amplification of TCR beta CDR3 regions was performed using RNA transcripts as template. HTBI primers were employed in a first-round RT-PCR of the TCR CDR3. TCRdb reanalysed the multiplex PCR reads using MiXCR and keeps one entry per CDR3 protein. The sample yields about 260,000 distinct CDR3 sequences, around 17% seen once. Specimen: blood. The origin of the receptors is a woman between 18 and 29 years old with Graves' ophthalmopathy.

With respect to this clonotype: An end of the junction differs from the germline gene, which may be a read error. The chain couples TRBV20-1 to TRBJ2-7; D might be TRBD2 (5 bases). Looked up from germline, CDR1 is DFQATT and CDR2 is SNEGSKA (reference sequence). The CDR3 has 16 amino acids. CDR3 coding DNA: TGCAGTGCTAGAGATTATGTGACTATCCTTTCCTACAAGCAGTACTTC. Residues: CSARDYVTILSYKQYF.

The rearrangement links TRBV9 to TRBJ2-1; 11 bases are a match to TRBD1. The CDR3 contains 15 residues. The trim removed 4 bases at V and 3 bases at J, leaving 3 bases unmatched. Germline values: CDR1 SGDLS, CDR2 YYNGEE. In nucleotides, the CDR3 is TGTGCCAGCAGCACGGGACAGGGGGGCTACAATGAGCAGTTCTTC. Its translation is CASSTGQGGYNEQFF.

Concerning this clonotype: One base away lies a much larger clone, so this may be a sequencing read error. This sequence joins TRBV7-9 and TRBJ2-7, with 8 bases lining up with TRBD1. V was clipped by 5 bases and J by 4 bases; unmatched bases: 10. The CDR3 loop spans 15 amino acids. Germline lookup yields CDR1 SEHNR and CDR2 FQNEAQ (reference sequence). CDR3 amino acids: CASSHGTGGSYEQYF. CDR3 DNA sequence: TGTGCCAGCAGCCATGGGACAGGCGGATCATACGAGCAGTACTTC.

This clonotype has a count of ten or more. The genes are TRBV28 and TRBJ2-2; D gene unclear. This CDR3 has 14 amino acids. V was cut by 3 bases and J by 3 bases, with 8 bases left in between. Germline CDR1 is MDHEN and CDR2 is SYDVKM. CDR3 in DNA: TGTGCCAGCAGTTTGGGCGAATACACCGGGGAGCTGTTTTTT. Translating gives CASSLGEYTGELFF.

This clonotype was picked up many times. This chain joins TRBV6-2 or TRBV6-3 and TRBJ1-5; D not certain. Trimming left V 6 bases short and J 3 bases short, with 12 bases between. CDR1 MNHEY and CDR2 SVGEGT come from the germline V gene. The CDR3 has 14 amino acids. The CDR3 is CASRYREHNQPQHF. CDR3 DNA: TGTGCCAGCAGATACCGGGAACACAATCAGCCCCAGCATTTT.

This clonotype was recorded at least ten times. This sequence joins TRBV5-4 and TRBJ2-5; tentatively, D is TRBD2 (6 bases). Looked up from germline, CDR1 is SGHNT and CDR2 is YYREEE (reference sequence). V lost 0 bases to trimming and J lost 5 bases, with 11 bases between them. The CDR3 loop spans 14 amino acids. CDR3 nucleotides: TGTGCCAGCAGCTTGGGGAGGGAATCGGAGACCCAGTACTTC. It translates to CASSLGRESETQYF.

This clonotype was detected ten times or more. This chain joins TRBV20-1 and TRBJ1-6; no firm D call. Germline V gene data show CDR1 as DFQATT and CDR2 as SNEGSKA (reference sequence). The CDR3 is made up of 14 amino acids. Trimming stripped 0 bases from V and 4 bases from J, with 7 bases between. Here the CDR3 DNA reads TGCAGTGCTAGAGATAAGAGTTATAATTCACCCCTCCACTTT. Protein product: CSARDKSYNSPLHF.

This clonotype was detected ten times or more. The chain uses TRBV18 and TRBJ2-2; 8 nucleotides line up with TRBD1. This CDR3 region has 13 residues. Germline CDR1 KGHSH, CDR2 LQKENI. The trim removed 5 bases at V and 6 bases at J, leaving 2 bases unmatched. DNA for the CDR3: TGTGCCAGCTCATCGGACAGGGCCGGGGAGCTGTTTTTT. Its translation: CASSSDRAGELFF.

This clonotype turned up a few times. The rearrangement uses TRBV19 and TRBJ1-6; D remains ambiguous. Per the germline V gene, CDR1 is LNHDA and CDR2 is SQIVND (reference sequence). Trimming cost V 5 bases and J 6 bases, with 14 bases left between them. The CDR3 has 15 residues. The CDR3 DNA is TGTGCCAGTAGTCCCCAAGCGGGTTCTAATTCACCCCTCCACTTT. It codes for CASSPQAGSNSPLHF.

The CDR3 nucleotides are TGCAGCGTTAGACAGGGCGGTAGGACTGAAGCTTTCTTT. Translation: CSVRQGGRTEAFF. The chain links TRBV29-1 to TRBJ1-1; TRBD1 agrees at 7 bases. With 5 bases clipped from V and 5 bases from J, the junction kept 8 bases outside the gene matches. Germline-derived CDR1 and CDR2 are SQVTM and ANQGSEA. The CDR3 consists of 13 residues.

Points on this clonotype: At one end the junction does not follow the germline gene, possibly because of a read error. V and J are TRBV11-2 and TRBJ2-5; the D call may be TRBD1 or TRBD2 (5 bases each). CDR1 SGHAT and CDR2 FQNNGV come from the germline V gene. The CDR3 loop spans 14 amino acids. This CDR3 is CASSLAGTKETQHF. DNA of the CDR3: TGTGCCAGCAGCTTAGCCGGGACCAAAGAGACCCAGCACTTC. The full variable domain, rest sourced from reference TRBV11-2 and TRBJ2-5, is EAGVAQSPRYKIIEKRQSVAFWCNPISGHATLYWYQQILGQGPKLLIQFQNNGVVDDSQLPKDRFSAERLKGVDSTLKIQPAKLEDSAVYLCASSLAGTKETQHFGPGTRLLVL.

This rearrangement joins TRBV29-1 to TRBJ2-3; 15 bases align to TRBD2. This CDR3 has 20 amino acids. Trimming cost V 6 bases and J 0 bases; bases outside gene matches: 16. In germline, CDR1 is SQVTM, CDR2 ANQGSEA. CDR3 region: CSVSYPGTSGRRSSTDTQYF. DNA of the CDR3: TGCAGCGTCTCCTACCCCGGGACTAGCGGGAGGCGATCTAGCACAGATACGCAGTATTTT.

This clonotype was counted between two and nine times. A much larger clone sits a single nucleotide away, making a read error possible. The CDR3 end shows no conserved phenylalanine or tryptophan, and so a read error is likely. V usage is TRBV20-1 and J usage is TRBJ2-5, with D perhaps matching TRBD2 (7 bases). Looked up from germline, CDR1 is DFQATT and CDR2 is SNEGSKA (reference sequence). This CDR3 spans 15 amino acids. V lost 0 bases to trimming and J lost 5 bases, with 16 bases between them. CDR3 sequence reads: CSARELARGGETQYL. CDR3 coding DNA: TGCAGTGCTAGAGAACTAGCGCGAGGGGGGGAGACCCAGTACCTC.